These 14 T cell receptor beta chains were sequenced from one sample in a study of blood T cell repertoires in COVID-19. Method: immunoSEQ multiplex PCR; TCRdb's copy keeps in-frame clones and lacks some. The profile shows about 130,000 clones, about 81% of them singletons. Sequenced input: peripheral blood. The receptors originated from a man younger than 45 with COVID-19, enrolled during active disease.

The chain recombines TRBV3-1 (or the pseudogene TRBV3-2) with TRBJ2-3; D remains unclear. The germline V and J ends were trimmed by 0 bases and 11 bases, with 12 bases remaining between them. CDR3 size: 13 residues. The germline V gene has CDR1 LGHDT and CDR2 YNNKEL (reference sequence). CDR3 nucleotide sequence: TGTGCCAGCAGCCAAGATAGATCAAGGAGGCAGTATTTT. It yields the protein CASSQDRSRRQYF.

This clone was seen only once. The chain carries TRBV29-1 and TRBJ1-1; 8 bases fit TRBD1. The CDR3 length is 11 residues. Germline lookup yields CDR1 SQVTM and CDR2 ANQGSEA. J lost 10 bases, V lost 4 bases, and 5 bases had no gene match. This CDR3 reads CSVGVDRGAFF. The DNA of the CDR3 is TGCAGCGTTGGTGTCGACAGGGGAGCTTTCTTT.

This clone has just a few counts. The chain has TRBV5-5 and TRBJ1-5; no clear D gene. The CDR3 loop spans 15 amino acids. CDR1 is SGHKS and CDR2 is YYEKEE in the germline V gene (reference sequence). Trimming shortened V by 0 bases and J by 4 bases, and 11 bases separated the two germline ends. CDR3 amino acids: CASSLDVYGNQPQHF. The CDR3 nucleotides are TGTGCCAGCAGCTTGGATGTCTACGGTAATCAGCCCCAGCATTTT. Full variable domain (remainder filled in from reference TRBV5-5 and TRBJ1-5): DAGVTQSPTHLIKTRGQQVTLRCSPISGHKSVSWYQQVLGQGPQFIFQYYEKEERGRGNFPDRFSARQFPNYSSELNVNALLLGDSALYLCASSLDVYGNQPQHFGDGTRLSIL.

This chain uses TRBV19 with TRBJ2-7; D is unclear. CDR3 length: 14 residues. V shed 3 bases and J shed 3 bases, with 12 bases lying between them. The germline gives CDR1 LNHDA, CDR2 SQIVND (reference sequence). The CDR3 DNA reads TGTGCCAGTAGTATGGGCTTCCGACACTACGAGCAGTACTTC. Its translation: CASSMGFRHYEQYF.

The table lists this clone with a count of one. The rearrangement links TRBV7-2 to TRBJ2-3; 9 nucleotides align to TRBD1. Germline V gene data show CDR1 as SGHTA and CDR2 as FQGNSA. This CDR3 has 16 residues. The V and J ends lost 5 bases and 2 bases, in that order; junction bases with no gene match: 8. The CDR3 sequence is CASSPGTGSFTDTQYF. The DNA for the CDR3 is TGTGCCAGCAGCCCTGGGACAGGGAGCTTCACAGATACGCAGTATTTT. Filled out from reference TRBV7-2 and TRBJ2-3, the complete variable domain reads GAGVSQSPSNKVTEKGKDVELRCDPISGHTALYWYRQSLGQGLEFLIYFQGNSAPDKSGLPSDRFSAERTGGSVSTLTIQRTQQEDSAVYLCASSPGTGSFTDTQYFGPGTRLTVL.

This clone turned up a few times. The chain couples TRBV28 to TRBJ2-7; D is unclear. The germline V gene has CDR1 MDHEN and CDR2 SYDVKM. Trimming shortened V by 4 bases and J by 4 bases, and 8 bases separated the two germline ends. The CDR3 has 12 residues. The CDR3 here is CASSSSRYEQYF. In DNA form, the CDR3 reads TGTGCCAGCAGTTCTAGTAGATACGAGCAGTACTTC.

This rearrangement joins TRBV27 to TRBJ2-7, with 7 bases that match TRBD1. V was pared by 6 bases and J by 6 bases, with 11 bases of the junction left unmatched. Germline lookup yields CDR1 MNHEY and CDR2 SMNVEV (reference sequence). The CDR3 totals 14 residues. The CDR3 protein is CASSRYDRVGEQYF. The CDR3 bases are TGTGCCAGCAGCCGATATGACAGGGTGGGCGAGCAGTACTTC.

CDR3 loop: CAISEAGSPLHF. CDR3 in DNA: TGTGCCATCAGTGAGGCGGGTTCACCCCTCCACTTT. The chain joins TRBV10-3 to TRBJ1-6; D not certain. Between the trimmed V and J ends, which lost 2 bases and 9 bases, there was a span of 5 bases. CDR3 length equals 12 residues. Germline assignment: CDR1 ENHRY and CDR2 SYGVKD.

V is TRBV30 and J is TRBJ2-2; tentatively, D is TRBD2 (6 bases). Germline CDR1 is GTSNPN and CDR2 is SVGIG (reference sequence). This CDR3 contains 12 residues. V lost 4 bases and J 7 bases, leaving 10 bases between the germline ends. Written as DNA, the CDR3 is TGTGCCTGGACCCTGGGGGGCGGGGAGCTGTTTTTT. Translation gives CAWTLGGGELFF.

V is TRBV18 and J is TRBJ2-6, with 7 bases identical to TRBD2. Losses at the gene ends were 4 bases for V and 0 bases for J; bases not matched to a gene: 9. The CDR3 consists of 18 residues. Germline V lookup: CDR1 KGHSH, CDR2 LQKENI. Written as DNA, the CDR3 is TGTGCCAGCTCACGTGGGAGGGGAGAGGGCTCTGGGGCCAACGTCCTGACTTTC. It encodes CASSRGRGEGSGANVLTF.

The chain recombines TRBV19 with TRBJ1-1; no reliable D call. The CDR3 covers 13 residues. Germline V gene lookup returns CDR1 LNHDA and CDR2 SQIVND (reference sequence). With 1 base removed from V and 3 bases from J, the gap between germline ends came to 6 bases. The CDR3, as DNA: TGTGCCAGTAGTATAGTCGGAGACACTGAAGCTTTCTTT. Translating gives CASSIVGDTEAFF.

This clone was observed a few times. V is TRBV11-2 and J is TRBJ2-3; 11 bases fit TRBD1. This CDR3 has 15 amino acids. The J segment lost 6 bases and the V segment lost 8 bases, leaving 10 bases of the junction unmatched. Germline CDR1 is SGHAT and CDR2 is FQNNGV. The CDR3 protein is CASGAWGTGGDTQYF. As DNA, the CDR3 is TGTGCCAGCGGCGCCTGGGGGACAGGGGGGGATACGCAGTATTTT.

V and J are TRBV11-3 and TRBJ2-1; weak D call: TRBD1 (5 bases). V was shortened by 0 bases and J by 10 bases, with 22 bases between the two germline ends. This CDR3 contains 17 residues. Germline loops: CDR1 SGHNT, CDR2 YENEEA. CDR3 protein: CASSLDQTARFTEEQFF. CDR3 nucleotides: TGTGCCAGCAGCTTAGATCAGACAGCAAGGTTTACAGAGGAGCAGTTCTTC.

The gene calls are TRBV5-4 and TRBJ2-5; 7 nucleotides agree with TRBD1. The germline V gene has CDR1 SGHNT and CDR2 YYREEE (reference sequence). CDR3 length: 15 amino acids. V was pared by 4 bases and J by 5 bases, with 11 bases of the junction left unmatched. CDR3 sequence: CASSVAGTAGETQYF. CDR3 bases: TGTGCCAGCAGCGTCGCCGGGACAGCCGGGGAGACCCAGTACTTC.